This T cell receptor (beta chain) is drawn from a study of brain T cells in children with intractable seizures. On this clone: No antigen is known for it.

Study-wide results and caveats: Only CDR3 sequence similarity suggested viral specificity, without known HCMV serostatus. Clones missing pre-surgery may reflect undersampling of that blood sample.

Only cases whose brain tissue showed the highest T cell transcript signatures were sequenced. Pre-surgery treatment included at least one anti-epileptic drug. Assay: immunoSEQ multiplex PCR; the TCRdb copy retains only in-frame clones and omits some. Of about 110,000 clones detected, 94% appear once; the ten largest clones hold approximately 3.9%. V dropped 3 bases and J dropped 6; count of bases not matched to a gene: 3. The CDR3 totals 15 residues. Per germline, CDR1 SGDLS and CDR2 YYNGEE. The receptor's source is a boy less than two years old with hemimegalencephaly and intractable seizures. Here the sequenced sample was peripheral blood, taken at surgery. V is TRBV9 and J is TRBJ2-2; 12 bases are a match to TRBD1. In DNA form, the CDR3 reads TGTGCCAGCAGCGCCGGGACAGGGGGCGCCGGGGAGCTGTTTTTT. This translates into CASSAGTGGAGELFF.